Below, one TCR beta chain is given with its context. The data derive from a study of blood T cell repertoires in COVID-19. Trimming stripped 4 bases from V and 6 bases from J, with 22 bases between. The CDR3 is 16 amino acids. Germline assignment: CDR1 SGDLS and CDR2 YYNGEE. Method: immunoSEQ multiplex PCR; TCRdb's copy keeps in-frame clones and lacks some. This table holds about 370,000 clones, 75% to 90% found once. The chain carries TRBV9 and TRBJ1-2; weak D call: TRBD1 (5 bases). Sequenced sample: PBMCs or T cells enriched from blood (not recorded which). This clonotype originated in a man between 18 and 35 years old who had recovered from COVID-19. The CDR3 spells CASSPRAGLQGDGYTF. DNA for the CDR3: TGTGCCAGCAGCCCAAGGGCGGGACTCCAGGGTGATGGCTACACCTTC.